The source of this T cell receptor (beta chain) is a study of blood T cell repertoires in COVID-19. Study overall: Samples taken during acute and convalescent COVID-19 were collected in the United States, Italy and Spain.

Some clones are missing from TCRdb's copy, which holds only in-frame ones; the method was immunoSEQ multiplex PCR. The sample contains some 81,000 clones, more than 90% of which appear only once. The CDR3 is 11 residues long. Germline values: CDR1 MNHEY, CDR2 SMNVEV (reference sequence). Sequenced: peripheral blood. The receptor was derived from a human donor with active COVID-19. The donor label of this sample is uncertain. The V gene is TRBV27, the J gene TRBJ2-7; no definite D call. The CDR3 is CATGYSYEQYF. The CDR3 DNA follows: TGTGCTACGGGTTACTCCTACGAGCAGTACTTC.